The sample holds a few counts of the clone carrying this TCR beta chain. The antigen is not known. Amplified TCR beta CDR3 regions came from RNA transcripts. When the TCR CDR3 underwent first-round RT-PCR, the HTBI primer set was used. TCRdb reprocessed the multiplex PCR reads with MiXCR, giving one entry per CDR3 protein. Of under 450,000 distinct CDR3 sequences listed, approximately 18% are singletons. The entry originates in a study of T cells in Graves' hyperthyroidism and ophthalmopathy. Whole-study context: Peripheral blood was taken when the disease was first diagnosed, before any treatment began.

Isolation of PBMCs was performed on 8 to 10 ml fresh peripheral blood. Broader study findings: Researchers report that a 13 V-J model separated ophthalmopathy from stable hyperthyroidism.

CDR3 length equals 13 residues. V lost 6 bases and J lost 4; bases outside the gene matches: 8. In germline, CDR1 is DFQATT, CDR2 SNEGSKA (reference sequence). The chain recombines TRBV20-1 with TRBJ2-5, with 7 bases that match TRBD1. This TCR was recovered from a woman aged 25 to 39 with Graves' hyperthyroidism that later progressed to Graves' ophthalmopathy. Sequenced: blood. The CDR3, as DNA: TGCAGTGCCCAGACGACAGGGATAGAGACCCAGTACTTC. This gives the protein CSAQTTGIETQYF.